What follows describes a single T cell receptor beta chain. This specimen belongs to a study of shared clonotypes between healthy human individuals. Across the study: For every donor, three CD4 naive, three CD4 memory, two CD8 naive and one CD8 memory plates were used.

The data were produced by immunoSEQ multiplex PCR, yet TCRdb's version contains in-frame clones alone and is incomplete. In the table there are roughly 2,000,000 clones, 93% of which are singletons. The germline V and J ends were trimmed by 4 bases and 3 bases, with 10 bases remaining between them. The CDR3 is 14 residues long. Germline-derived CDR1 and CDR2 are SNHLY and FYNNEI. The naive CD8 subset, CD45RO-negative cells positively selected for CCR7, excluded terminally differentiated effector memory CD45RA+ cells. The V and J genes are TRBV2 and TRBJ1-5; D is ambiguous. The sequence was obtained from a young man in good health. Some clones in this sample may be carry-over from other donors' samples. The sample comprised naive CD8+ T cells from PBMCs. The CDR3 here is CASSAPGDNQPQHF. The CDR3 DNA sequence: TGTGCCAGCAGTGCTCCCGGGGACAATCAGCCCCAGCATTTT.